The entry below gives a single TCR beta chain sequence along with its context. The sample originates from a study of blood T cell repertoires in COVID-19. Study-level background: Samples taken during acute and convalescent COVID-19 were collected in the United States, Italy and Spain.

CDR1 and CDR2 (germline): MNHEY, SMNVEV (reference sequence). V lost 2 bases to trimming and J lost 3 bases, with 17 bases between them. The CDR3 totals 16 residues. Profiled with immunoSEQ multiplex PCR; TCRdb holds only in-frame clones, not every one. This table holds around 330,000 clones, approximately 89% found once. The clonotype comes from a woman younger than 45 with COVID-19, enrolled during active disease. The chain combines TRBV27 with TRBJ2-7; perhaps TRBD1 as D (5 bases). Sequenced sample: peripheral blood. CDR3 DNA: TGTGCCAGCAGTTTAGGGGCAGGACCTTCGCTCTACGAGCAGTACTTC. It specifies CASSLGAGPSLYEQYF.